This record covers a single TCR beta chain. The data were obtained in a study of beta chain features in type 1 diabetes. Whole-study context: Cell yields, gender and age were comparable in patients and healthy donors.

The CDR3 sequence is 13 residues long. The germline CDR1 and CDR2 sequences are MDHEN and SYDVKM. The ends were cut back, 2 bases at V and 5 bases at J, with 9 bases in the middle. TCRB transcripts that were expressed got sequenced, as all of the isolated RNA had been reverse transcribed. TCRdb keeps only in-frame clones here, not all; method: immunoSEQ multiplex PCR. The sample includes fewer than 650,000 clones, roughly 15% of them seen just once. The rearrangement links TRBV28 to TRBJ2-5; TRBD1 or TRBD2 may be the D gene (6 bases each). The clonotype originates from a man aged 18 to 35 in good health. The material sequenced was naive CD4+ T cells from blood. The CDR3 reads CASSLGGRETQYF. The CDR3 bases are TGTGCCAGCAGTTTAGGGGGGCGGGAGACCCAGTACTTC. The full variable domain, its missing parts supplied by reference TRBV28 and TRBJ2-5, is DVKVTQSSRYLVKRTGEKVFLECVQDMDHENMFWYRQDPGLGLRLIYFSYDVKMKEKGDIPEGYSVSREKKERFSLILESASTNQTSMYLCASSLGGRETQYFGPGTRLLVL.